These 22 T cell receptor beta chains share one sample of origin, sequenced in a study of shared clonotypes between healthy human individuals. The data were produced by immunoSEQ multiplex PCR, yet TCRdb's version contains in-frame clones alone and is incomplete. The table shows about 1.1 million clones, with approximately 78% occurring only once. The source material was memory CD4+ T cells from PBMCs. Subset noted: CD45RA-negative fraction. The receptors originated from a young man in good health. Some clones in this sample may be carry-over from other donors' samples.

The rearrangement links TRBV5-1 to TRBJ2-1; D not resolved. This CDR3 comprises 13 residues. V lost 4 bases and J lost 8, with 13 bases in between. Germline V gene data show CDR1 as SGHRS and CDR2 as YFSETQ. CDR3 nucleotide sequence: TGCGCCAGCAGCCCCTACCGTCCCGATGAGCAGTTCTTC. As protein: CASSPYRPDEQFF.

Comments on this clone: Being one base from a much bigger clone, this may be a read error. Distinct nucleotide sequences in the sample also encode this CDR3. The chain links TRBV15 to TRBJ2-7; D is unclear. This CDR3 region has 13 residues. The V end lost 1 base, the J end lost 0 bases, and 4 bases lay between the germline ends. The germline V gene encodes CDR1 LNHNV and CDR2 YYDKDF (reference sequence). The CDR3 DNA follows: TGTGCCACCAGCAGAGGGAGCTCCTACGAGCAGTACTTC. It encodes CATSRGSSYEQYF.

The rearrangement uses TRBV10-1 and TRBJ2-1, with TRBD2 identical over 10 bases. V lost 3 bases to trimming and J lost 8 bases; unmatched junction nucleotides: 4. The germline V gene encodes CDR1 WNHNN and CDR2 SYGVQD (reference sequence). The CDR3 loop spans 14 amino acids. CDR3 in amino acids: CASSELAGIDEQFF. In DNA, the CDR3 is TGCGCCAGCAGTGAACTAGCGGGAATAGATGAGCAGTTCTTC.

The V and J genes are TRBV7-2 and TRBJ1-2; D remains unclear. Trimming cost V 11 bases and J 3 bases, with 16 bases left between them. Germline V CDR1 and CDR2: SGHTA, FQGNSA. The CDR3 is made up of 13 amino acids. The CDR3 DNA follows: TGTGCCGGATCGATAGGGAGGGACTATGGCTACACCTTC. Amino acid sequence: CAGSIGRDYGYTF.

CDR3 region: CASSPTHLNTGELFF. The CDR3, as DNA: TGTGCCAGCAGCCCAACCCATTTGAACACCGGGGAGCTGTTTTTT. This chain links TRBV11-3 with TRBJ2-2; D is uncertain. The germline V gene has CDR1 SGHNT and CDR2 YENEEA. The CDR3 runs 15 residues. The ends were cut back, 5 bases at V and 1 base at J, with 11 bases in the middle.

The chain couples TRBV15 to TRBJ1-5, with D uncertain. From germline, CDR1 is LNHNV and CDR2 YYDKDF (reference sequence). This CDR3 has 13 residues. The ends were cut back, 1 base at V and 4 bases at J, with 5 bases in the middle. Here the CDR3 DNA reads TGTGCCACCAGCAGAGGCCAAAATCAGCCCCAGCATTTT. It encodes CATSRGQNQPQHF.

The rearrangement uses TRBV28 and TRBJ1-5, with 8 bases that match TRBD1. The CDR3 has 14 amino acids. CDR1 is MDHEN and CDR2 is SYDVKM in the germline V gene. After removal of 5 bases from V and 5 bases from J, the junction contained 5 bases not matched to a gene. In DNA form, the CDR3 reads TGTGCCAGCAGTCCTGGACAGGGATATCAGCCCCAGCATTTT. It encodes CASSPGQGYQPQHF.

The gene calls are TRBV28 and TRBJ2-5, with 7 bases identical to TRBD2. This CDR3 has 15 amino acids. With 4 bases clipped from V and 5 bases from J, the junction kept 10 bases outside the gene matches. The V gene's germline CDR1 is MDHEN and CDR2 SYDVKM. CDR3 loop: CASSSRRGVHETQYF. CDR3 sequence (DNA): TGTGCCAGCAGTTCCCGCCGGGGGGTGCATGAGACCCAGTACTTC.

In the case of this clone: Other DNA sequences from this sample encode an identical CDR3 as well. The J gene is TRBJ2-7, the V gene TRBV20-1; 7 bases agree with TRBD2. CDR1 is DFQATT and CDR2 is SNEGSKA in the germline V gene (reference sequence). CDR3 length: 11 amino acids. The trim removed 6 bases at V and 3 bases at J, leaving 2 bases unmatched. This CDR3 reads CSARGDYEQYF. CDR3 nucleotides: TGCAGTGCCCGGGGGGACTACGAGCAGTACTTC.

The CDR3 is CASSPGTGHTEAFF. CDR3 DNA sequence: TGTGCCAGCAGCCCCGGGACAGGGCACACTGAAGCTTTCTTT. The chain employs TRBV9 and TRBJ1-1; 9 bases fit TRBD1. The CDR3 contains 14 residues. Germline V gene data show CDR1 as SGDLS and CDR2 as YYNGEE. Trimming at V came to 4 bases and at J to 3 bases, leaving 4 bases not matched to a gene.

As regards this clone: Additional DNA sequences in this sample encode the identical CDR3. The rearrangement links TRBV5-1 to TRBJ2-1; 7 bases fit TRBD1. The CDR3 consists of 15 residues. J gave up 4 bases and V 0 bases, and 4 bases lay outside the gene matches. CDR1 and CDR2 from the germline V gene are SGHRS and YFSETQ. The CDR3 region has the DNA TGCGCCAGCAGCTTGGGAGGGGGCTCTTACAATGAGCAGTTCTTC. As protein: CASSLGGGSYNEQFF.

The chain links TRBV6-1 to TRBJ2-2; tentatively, D is TRBD1 (6 bases). The CDR3 contains 14 residues. Per germline, CDR1 MNHNS and CDR2 SASEGT. V lost 1 base to trimming and J lost 4 bases, with 7 bases between them. CDR3 in amino acids: CASSEVRGTGELFF. The CDR3 coding sequence is TGTGCCAGCAGTGAAGTCAGGGGCACCGGGGAGCTGTTTTTT.

The genes are TRBV5-1 and TRBJ2-5; TRBD2 is a possible D gene (7 bases). CDR3 length: 13 residues. Trimming took 4 bases from V and 1 from J, leaving 8 bases between them. Germline V gene data show CDR1 as SGHRS and CDR2 as YFSETQ. The CDR3 here is CASSRGAQETQYF. The CDR3 DNA follows: TGCGCCAGCAGCCGGGGGGCCCAAGAGACCCAGTACTTC.

Comment on this clone: The junction and the germline gene differ at one end; a read error may be behind it. The J gene is TRBJ2-5, the V gene TRBV5-4; 7 bases are shared with TRBD2. The CDR3 spans 15 residues. The germline CDR1 and CDR2 sequences are SGHNT and YYREEE (reference sequence). Written as DNA, the CDR3 is TGTGCCAGCACCTCAGGGCAGGGAGGGCAAGAGACCCAGCACTTC. Amino acid sequence: CASTSGQGGQETQHF.

This clone was counted ten times or more. Other nucleotide sequences in the sample specify the same CDR3. V gene TRBV2 combines with J gene TRBJ1-2; D is ambiguous. V gave up 0 bases and J gave up 2 bases, with 4 bases separating them. Germline lookup yields CDR1 SNHLY and CDR2 FYNNEI. This CDR3 contains 13 residues. The CDR3 nucleotides read TGTGCCAGCAGTGAAGCGGAAAACTATGGCTACACCTTC. Translating it yields CASSEAENYGYTF.

V usage is TRBV5-1 and J usage is TRBJ2-2; tentatively, D is TRBD2 (5 bases). Germline CDR1 is SGHRS and CDR2 is YFSETQ. The V end lost 0 bases, the J end lost 5 bases, and 11 bases lay between the germline ends. The CDR3 extends over 15 amino acids. As DNA, the CDR3 is TGCGCCAGCAGCTTGGGCAGGACGGGGACCGGGGAGCTGTTTTTT. Translation gives CASSLGRTGTGELFF.

V usage is TRBV6-5 and J usage is TRBJ2-5; 11 positions agree with TRBD1. The V and J ends lost 2 bases and 4 bases, in that order; junction bases with no gene match: 3. The CDR3 spans 15 residues. Germline lookup yields CDR1 MNHEY and CDR2 SVGAGI. The CDR3 reads CASSYRTGGGETQYF. The CDR3 DNA reads TGTGCCAGCAGTTACAGGACAGGGGGCGGAGAGACCCAGTACTTC.

This clone has more than one count but fewer than ten. The V call is TRBV6-6, the J call TRBJ2-1; 8 bases are a match to TRBD1. V shed 0 bases and J 8 bases; nucleotides not matched to a gene: 3. The CDR3 totals 14 residues. Germline CDR1 is MNHNY and CDR2 is SVGAGI (reference sequence). CDR3 sequence reads: CASSYSQGAYEQFF. CDR3 sequence (DNA): TGTGCCAGCAGTTACTCCCAGGGGGCGTATGAGCAGTTCTTC.

This clone has just a few counts. This sample also contains other DNA sequences that code for the same CDR3. The chain combines TRBV7-3 with TRBJ2-1, with TRBD2 matching over 15 bases. The junction had 3 bases not matched to a gene; V was cut back by 1 base and J by 8 bases. CDR1 SGHTA and CDR2 FQGTGA come from the germline V gene. CDR3 length: 16 amino acids. CDR3 loop: CASSLSGTSGRYEQFF. The CDR3, as DNA: TGTGCCAGCAGCTTAAGCGGGACTAGCGGGAGGTATGAGCAGTTCTTC.

The chain couples TRBV7-9 to TRBJ2-1; a weak D match, TRBD2 (6 bases). Germline V gene lookup returns CDR1 SEHNR and CDR2 FQNEAQ (reference sequence). Trimming left V 5 bases short and J 7 bases short, with 21 bases between. The CDR3 runs 16 residues. Written as DNA, the CDR3 is TGTGCCAGCAGCCCCCTAGGGACTTCGGGGTGGAATGAGCAGTTCTTC. Translated: CASSPLGTSGWNEQFF.

The gene calls are TRBV5-1 and TRBJ2-7; D is perhaps TRBD2 (6 bases). CDR1 is SGHRS, CDR2 YFSETQ, per germline. V was shortened by 0 bases and J by 3 bases, with 16 bases between the two germline ends. The CDR3 has 16 amino acids. The CDR3 spells CASSLAAGAGSYEQYF. Written as DNA, the CDR3 is TGCGCCAGCAGCTTGGCTGCGGGCGCCGGGAGCTACGAGCAGTACTTC. The full variable domain, with the rest looked up from reference TRBV5-1 and TRBJ2-7, is KAGVTQTPRYLIKTRGQQVTLSCSPISGHRSVSWYQQTPGQGLQFLFEYFSETQRNKGNFPGRFSGRQFSNSRSEMNVSTLELGDSALYLCASSLAAGAGSYEQYFGPGTRLTVT.

The chain recombines TRBV19 with TRBJ2-2, with 10 bases that match TRBD2. Trimming cost V 2 bases and J 5 bases; bases outside gene matches: 8. Germline CDR1 is LNHDA and CDR2 is SQIVND (reference sequence). The CDR3 is 17 residues long. CDR3 DNA: TGTGCCAGTAGTATAACCGGACTAGCGGAGAGTACCGGGGAGCTGTTTTTT. Translating gives CASSITGLAESTGELFF.